The 30 T cell receptor beta chains below all came from one sample that was sequenced in a study of Tregs in tolerant kidney transplant recipients (dated by TCRdb to about 2019). For these TCRs, the target antigens are not known. Preparation of the library involved the immunoSEQ multiplex PCR assay. This immuneACCESS table, as held by TCRdb, lists in-frame sequences with V and J called but not all clones. Of the missing ones, under half trace to an unresolved V gene in checked studies; the others have no known cause. This sample is represented by 30,000 to 35,000 clones; about four fifths of them were singletons. Jointly, the top ten make up 2% to 2.5% of the sample. What was sequenced was Tregs from blood cultured with allogeneic cells. These receptors originate from a human donor in good health.

This clone is a singleton in its sample. The gene calls are TRBV29-1 and TRBJ1-1, with TRBD1 identical over 7 bases. V was pared by 8 bases and J by 2 bases, with 8 bases of the junction left unmatched. The CDR3 contains 13 residues. Per germline, CDR1 SQVTM and CDR2 ANQGSEA. The CDR3 sequence is CSIVRGFNTEAFF. The CDR3, as DNA: TGCAGCATTGTCAGGGGGTTTAACACTGAAGCTTTCTTT.

V is TRBV30 and J is TRBJ1-2; D not resolved. V was clipped by 4 bases and J by 2 bases, with 14 bases between them. CDR1 and CDR2 from the germline V gene are GTSNPN and SVGIG (reference sequence). CDR3 length: 14 residues. The CDR3: CAWTKDSRNYGYTF. CDR3 DNA sequence: TGTGCCTGGACAAAGGACTCGAGGAACTATGGCTACACCTTC.

In its sample, this clone was seen once. The chain links TRBV11-2 to TRBJ2-7, with D perhaps TRBD1 (6 bases). CDR3 length: 14 amino acids. V lost 7 bases, J lost 0 bases, and 13 bases lay in between. Per germline, CDR1 SGHAT and CDR2 FQNNGV. The CDR3: CASTPGQPSYEQYF. In DNA, the CDR3 is TGTGCCAGCACCCCGGGACAACCCTCCTACGAGCAGTACTTC.

The CDR3: CASSLEGGPTYEAFF. The CDR3 coding sequence is TGTGCCAGCAGCCTAGAGGGGGGGCCTACCTATGAAGCTTTCTTT. The V and J genes are TRBV7-3 and TRBJ1-1; D might be TRBD1 (6 bases). This CDR3 spans 15 amino acids. The V gene's germline CDR1 is SGHTA and CDR2 FQGTGA. V was cut by 5 bases and J by 7 bases, with 20 bases left in between.

The rearrangement uses TRBV15 and TRBJ2-3; 8 bases line up with TRBD2. The CDR3 runs 22 residues. J lost 1 base, V lost 0 bases, and 21 bases had no gene match. Germline V gives CDR1 LNHNV, CDR2 YYDKDF (reference sequence). The CDR3 sequence is CATSRDWGYKREMRRGTDTQYF. The CDR3 bases are TGTGCCACCAGCAGAGATTGGGGGTATAAGCGGGAGATGAGGCGGGGCACAGATACGCAGTATTTT.

The rearrangement links TRBV11-3 to TRBJ2-1, with 13 bases fitting TRBD2. The CDR3 extends over 17 amino acids. Germline CDR1 SGHNT, CDR2 YENEEA. The junction had 7 bases not matched to a gene; V was cut back by 1 base and J by 7 bases. The CDR3 DNA follows: TGTGCCAGCAGCTTAGTGGCGCCACTAGCGGGAGGGAATGAGCAGTTCTTC. Translation: CASSLVAPLAGGNEQFF.

The chain links TRBV7-8 to TRBJ2-5, with 9 bases matching TRBD2. The CDR3 consists of 12 residues. Trimming cost V 5 bases and J 8 bases; bases outside gene matches: 3. Germline loops: CDR1 SGHVS, CDR2 FQNEAQ. The CDR3 DNA reads TGTGCCAGCAGCCATAGCGGGAGTACCCAGTACTTC. Its protein product is CASSHSGSTQYF.

This clone came up once. The chain links TRBV5-6 to TRBJ2-4; a possible D gene is TRBD2 (6 bases). CDR1 is SGHDT, CDR2 YYEEEE, per germline. The CDR3 loop spans 15 amino acids. Trimming shortened V by 5 bases and J by 9 bases, and 21 bases separated the two germline ends. The CDR3 sequence is CASSVGTVPASIQYF. The CDR3, as DNA: TGTGCCAGCAGTGTTGGGACTGTCCCTGCTAGCATTCAGTACTTC.

This clone was observed a few times. The rearrangement links TRBV12-1 to TRBJ1-2. TRBV12-1 corresponds to a pseudogene. The CDR3 length is 13 residues. This chain's CDR3 is CASSFHGSDGYTF. The CDR3 DNA is TGTGCCAGCAGCTTTCACGGTAGCGATGGCTACACCTTC.

The V call is TRBV4-3, the J call TRBJ2-1, with 8 bases lining up with TRBD2. The V gene end was trimmed by 4 bases and the J gene end by 10 bases; junction bases not matched to a gene: 21. The V gene's germline CDR1 is LGHNA and CDR2 YSLEER. The length of the CDR3 is 18 residues. This CDR3 is CASSLTPSGPTAAREQFF. The CDR3, as DNA: TGCGCCAGCAGCCTTACCCCTAGCGGGCCCACCGCGGCAAGGGAGCAGTTCTTC.

J is TRBJ2-5 and V is TRBV6-6; tentative D call: TRBD2 (6 bases). In germline, CDR1 is MNHNY, CDR2 SVGAGI (reference sequence). V lost 3 bases, J lost 2 bases, and 10 bases lay in between. CDR3 size: 14 residues. CDR3 in amino acids: CASSYSGAQETQYF. The DNA of the CDR3 is TGTGCCAGCAGTTATAGCGGAGCGCAAGAGACCCAGTACTTC.

The V and J genes are TRBV5-6 and TRBJ1-1; D is uncertain. Trimming stripped 2 bases from V and 4 bases from J, with 9 bases between. CDR1 SGHDT and CDR2 YYEEEE come from the germline V gene. The CDR3 is 13 amino acids. The CDR3 DNA is TGTGCCAGCAGCTTCGGAGAGGCCACTGAAGCTTTCTTT. It is translated as CASSFGEATEAFF.

The V and J genes are TRBV4-3 and TRBJ2-7, with D perhaps TRBD2 (5 bases). The CDR3 contains 13 residues. Germline CDR1 LGHNA, CDR2 YSLEER. V dropped 5 bases and J dropped 1 base, with 9 bases sitting between them. CDR3 bases: TGCGCCAGCAGCTATGAGGGTTCCTACGAGCAGTACTTC. This sequence encodes CASSYEGSYEQYF.

This clone was seen once. CDR3 in DNA: TGTGCCAGCAGCTTAACGGAAGGGCAGGGACAGGGGGATTCCTACAATGAGCAGTTCTTC. Translation gives CASSLTEGQGQGDSYNEQFF. The chain combines TRBV7-3 with TRBJ2-1, with TRBD1 matching over 11 bases. The V gene's germline CDR1 is SGHTA and CDR2 FQGTGA. The CDR3 runs to 20 residues. The ends lost 0 bases at V and 1 base at J; junction bases unmatched: 11.

The J gene is TRBJ2-5, the V gene TRBV7-9, with TRBD2 matching 13 bases. The J segment lost 5 bases and the V segment lost 3 bases, leaving 9 bases of the junction unmatched. Germline V CDR1 and CDR2: SEHNR, FQNEAQ (reference sequence). This CDR3 spans 17 amino acids. The CDR3 DNA is TGTGCCAGCAGCTTTGGTCTCGGACTAGCGGGAGTGGAGACCCAGTACTTC. Its translation: CASSFGLGLAGVETQYF.

The rearrangement uses TRBV30 and TRBJ1-2, with unresolved D. Germline V gives CDR1 GTSNPN, CDR2 SVGIG (reference sequence). The CDR3 extends over 10 amino acids. With 7 bases removed from V and 6 bases from J, the gap between germline ends came to 9 bases. CDR3 bases: TGTGCCTCTGAGACTGATGGCTACACCTTC. Translation: CASETDGYTF.

Only a few counts were recorded for this clone. The chain combines TRBV19 with TRBJ2-2; D remains unclear. Trimming took 6 bases from V and 1 from J, leaving 12 bases between them. The CDR3 length is 15 residues. CDR1 is LNHDA, CDR2 SQIVND, per germline (reference sequence). The CDR3 loop reads CASRERGRNTGELFF. The CDR3 bases are TGTGCCAGTAGGGAACGAGGCCGGAACACCGGGGAGCTGTTTTTT.

This clone has a single count. The chain employs TRBV10-2 and TRBJ2-7; D is possibly TRBD1 or TRBD2 (5 bases each). The CDR3 loop spans 15 amino acids. Trimming stripped 0 bases from V and 5 bases from J, with 14 bases between. The germline gives CDR1 WSHSY, CDR2 SAAADI. The CDR3 coding sequence is TGCGCCAGCAGTGAGTCTGGGGGAATGCTCCACGAGCAGTACTTC. This sequence encodes CASSESGGMLHEQYF.

The CDR3 DNA reads TGCGCCAGCAGCCAAGATTTCTCAGGGGCAGGGGCCAACGTCCTGACTTTC. Amino acids: CASSQDFSGAGANVLTF. The chain combines TRBV4-3 with TRBJ2-6; maybe TRBD1 (6 bases). The CDR3 covers 17 residues. V gave up 0 bases and J gave up 4 bases, with 13 bases separating them. From germline, CDR1 is LGHNA and CDR2 YSLEER.

V usage is TRBV5-4 and J usage is TRBJ2-3; D gene unclear. Trimming left V 3 bases short and J 6 bases short, with 8 bases between. The CDR3 loop spans 12 amino acids. CDR1 SGHNT and CDR2 YYREEE come from the germline V gene (reference sequence). The CDR3, as DNA: TGTGCCAGCAGCTCCCCGAGGGATACGCAGTATTTT. It encodes CASSSPRDTQYF.

The chain is built from TRBV6-5 and TRBJ2-5; 7 bases line up with TRBD2. This CDR3 has 14 residues. V trimming: 2 bases; J trimming: 6 bases; junction bases outside the gene matches: 6. Germline CDR1 MNHEY, CDR2 SVGAGI. In nucleotides, the CDR3 is TGTGCCAGCAGTTACCCGGGAGGCGACCAGACCCAGTACTTC. Its translation: CASSYPGGDQTQYF.

Relative to its sample, this clone is medium-sized. The chain uses TRBV21-1 and TRBJ1-5; the DNA was not compared with TRBD1, the D call given in the table. TRBV21-1 is a pseudogene. CDR3 length: 18 residues. CDR3 amino acids: CASSKVTLAPGQNQPQHF. CDR3 bases: TGTGCCAGCAGCAAAGTGACCCTCGCTCCGGGACAGAATCAGCCCCAGCATTTT.

V gene TRBV18 combines with J gene TRBJ2-2; D unresolved. Deletions cut 3 bases from V and 6 bases from J, with 11 bases between. From germline, CDR1 is KGHSH and CDR2 LQKENI. The CDR3 runs 14 residues. In nucleotides, the CDR3 is TGTGCCAGCTCACCTCGGCCGGATGCCGGGGAGCTGTTTTTT. Amino acids: CASSPRPDAGELFF. Together with reference TRBV18 and TRBJ2-2, the CDR3 gives the full variable domain: NAGVMQNPRHLVRRRGQEARLRCSPMKGHSHVYWYRQLPEEGLKFMVYLQKENIIDESGMPKERFSAEFPKEGPSILRIQQVVRGDSAAYFCASSPRPDAGELFFGEGSRLTVL.

This sequence joins TRBV5-1 and TRBJ2-2, with 7 bases lining up with TRBD1. The germline V gene has CDR1 SGHRS and CDR2 YFSETQ. V shed 4 bases, J shed 4 bases, and the junction held 4 bases outside the gene matches. The length of the CDR3 is 14 residues. The CDR3 is CASSEGGGTGELFF. The CDR3 DNA reads TGCGCCAGCAGCGAAGGGGGCGGCACCGGGGAGCTGTTTTTT.

The genes are TRBV18 and TRBJ1-2; D is perhaps TRBD1 (6 bases). Germline CDR1 and CDR2: KGHSH and LQKENI. CDR3 length: 13 residues. Trimming took 2 bases from V and 4 from J, leaving 8 bases between them. CDR3 sequence: CASSPTGSYGYTF. The CDR3 DNA reads as TGTGCCAGCTCACCAACAGGGTCCTATGGCTACACCTTC. Supplemented by reference TRBV18 and TRBJ1-2, the full variable domain reads NAGVMQNPRHLVRRRGQEARLRCSPMKGHSHVYWYRQLPEEGLKFMVYLQKENIIDESGMPKERFSAEFPKEGPSILRIQQVVRGDSAAYFCASSPTGSYGYTFGSGTRLTVV.

The chain recombines TRBV7-2 with TRBJ1-6; D gene unclear. Trimming cost V 1 base and J 2 bases, with 3 bases left between them. This CDR3 spans 14 amino acids. The germline V gene encodes CDR1 SGHTA and CDR2 FQGNSA. In nucleotides, the CDR3 is TGTGCCAGCAGCTTAGGAACCTATAATTCACCCCTCCACTTT. It specifies CASSLGTYNSPLHF.

The J gene is TRBJ1-2, the V gene TRBV7-8; D is unclear. V lost 1 base, J lost 2 bases, and 11 bases lay in between. Looked up from germline, CDR1 is SGHVS and CDR2 is FQNEAQ. The CDR3 length is 15 residues. This CDR3 is CASSLGLAQNYGYTF. CDR3 nucleotides: TGTGCCAGCAGCTTAGGATTGGCACAGAACTATGGCTACACCTTC.

The chain is built from TRBV5-5 and TRBJ1-6; D is uncertain. Trimming removed 4 bases at V and 2 bases at J, with 13 bases between. CDR3 length: 16 residues. Germline loops: CDR1 SGHKS, CDR2 YYEKEE (reference sequence). CDR3 protein: CASSRLAATYNSPLHF. CDR3 coding DNA: TGTGCCAGCAGCCGTCTCGCAGCGACCTATAATTCACCCCTCCACTTT. Using reference TRBV5-5 and TRBJ1-6 for the parts outside the CDR3, the full variable domain is DAGVTQSPTHLIKTRGQQVTLRCSPISGHKSVSWYQQVLGQGPQFIFQYYEKEERGRGNFPDRFSARQFPNYSSELNVNALLLGDSALYLCASSRLAATYNSPLHFGNGTRLTVT.

This clone was observed a handful of times. The rearrangement uses TRBV5-6 and TRBJ1-3; 7 positions match TRBD1. V lost 1 base to trimming and J lost 0 bases; unmatched junction nucleotides: 4. The length of the CDR3 is 16 residues. CDR1 and CDR2 from the germline V gene are SGHDT and YYEEEE. CDR3 in amino acids: CASSLSDRSSGNTIYF. The CDR3 coding sequence is TGTGCCAGCAGCTTGTCGGACAGGTCCTCTGGAAACACCATATATTTT.

The chain combines TRBV6-9 with TRBJ2-1, with D perhaps TRBD1 or TRBD2 (6 bases each). The CDR3 is 15 residues long. The V end lost 6 bases, the J end lost 8 bases, and 20 bases lay between the germline ends. Germline-derived CDR1 and CDR2 are MNHGY and SVAAGI. The CDR3 spells CASRFRGGRWDEQFF. The CDR3, as DNA: TGTGCCAGCAGATTCAGAGGGGGGAGGTGGGATGAGCAGTTCTTC.